This T cell receptor (beta chain) came from a study of blood T cell repertoires in COVID-19. The table came from immunoSEQ multiplex PCR; TCRdb's copy has only in-frame clones and leaves some out. The table records approximately 330,000 clones, nearly 90% of them present only once. The TCR originated in a woman in her 30s who had recovered from COVID-19. Sequencing was performed on PBMCs or T cells enriched from blood (not recorded which).

The CDR3 loop is CASSITEIQPQHF. DNA for the CDR3: TGTGCCAGCTCAATCACGGAGATTCAGCCCCAGCATTTT. This chain connects TRBV18 to TRBJ1-5; unclear D gene. Germline CDR1 KGHSH, CDR2 LQKENI. This CDR3 region has 13 residues. Trimming took off 5 bases at V and 6 bases at J, with 11 bases between the two ends.